This TCR beta chain was profiled in a study of cytomegalovirus exposure and HLA in healthy donors. Study-wide results and limits: The number of N-insertions in an Asian-associated ancestry cluster was reportedly below the 666-donor mean in a later analysis. Highly shared sequence variants in one cluster were likely a sequencing artifact. TCR beta sequences reportedly predicted most subjects' HLA-A and HLA-B alleles accurately.

The PCR used 60 Vbeta and 13 Jbeta primers. Measured with immunoSEQ multiplex PCR; TCRdb has only the in-frame clones, and not every one. Of roughly 160,000 clones listed, around 80% are singletons. A remark on this clone: What it recognizes is unknown.

The sequenced sample was PBMCs. The origin of this receptor is a woman in her thirties in good health and CMV-seropositive.

The CDR3 DNA reads as TGTGCCAGCAGCTTGGATGGAGGGTCCGGAAACACCATATATTTT. Translated, it gives CASSLDGGSGNTIYF. The chain has TRBV5-4 and TRBJ1-3, with D unclear. Trimming took 0 bases from V and 4 from J, leaving 11 bases between them. The CDR3 is 15 amino acids. Germline lookup yields CDR1 SGHNT and CDR2 YYREEE (reference sequence).